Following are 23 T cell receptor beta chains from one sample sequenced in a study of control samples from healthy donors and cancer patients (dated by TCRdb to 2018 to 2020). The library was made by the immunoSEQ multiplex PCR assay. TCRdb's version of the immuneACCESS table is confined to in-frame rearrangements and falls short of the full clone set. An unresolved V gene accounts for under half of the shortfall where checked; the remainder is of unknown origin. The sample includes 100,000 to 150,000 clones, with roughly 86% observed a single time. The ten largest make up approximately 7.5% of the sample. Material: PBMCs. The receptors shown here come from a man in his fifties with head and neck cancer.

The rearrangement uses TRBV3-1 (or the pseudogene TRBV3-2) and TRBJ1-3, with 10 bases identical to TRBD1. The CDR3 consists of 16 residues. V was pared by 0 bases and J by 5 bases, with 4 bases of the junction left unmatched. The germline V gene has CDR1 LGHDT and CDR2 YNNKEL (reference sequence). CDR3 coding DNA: TGTGCCAGCAGCCAAGATAGGGACAGGGGACGAAACACCATATATTTT. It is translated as CASSQDRDRGRNTIYF.

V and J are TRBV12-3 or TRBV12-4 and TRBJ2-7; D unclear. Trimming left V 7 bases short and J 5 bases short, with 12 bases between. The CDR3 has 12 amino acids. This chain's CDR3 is CASKGRGHEQYF. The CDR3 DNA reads TGTGCCAGCAAGGGTCGCGGCCACGAGCAGTACTTC.

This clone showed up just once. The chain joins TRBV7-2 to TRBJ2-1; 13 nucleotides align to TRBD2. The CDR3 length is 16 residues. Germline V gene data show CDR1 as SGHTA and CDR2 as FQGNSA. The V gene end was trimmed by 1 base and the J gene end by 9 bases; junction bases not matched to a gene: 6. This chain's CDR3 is CASSLGGLAGASEQFF. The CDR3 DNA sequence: TGTGCCAGCAGCTTAGGTGGACTAGCGGGAGCTAGTGAGCAGTTCTTC.

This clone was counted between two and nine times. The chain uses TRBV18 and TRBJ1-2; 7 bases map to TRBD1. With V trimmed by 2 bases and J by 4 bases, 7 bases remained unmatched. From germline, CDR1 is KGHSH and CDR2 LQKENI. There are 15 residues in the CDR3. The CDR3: CASSPAGTDLYGYTF. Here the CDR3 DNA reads TGTGCCAGCTCACCAGCAGGGACAGATCTCTATGGCTACACCTTC. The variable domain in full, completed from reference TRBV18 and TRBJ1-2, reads NAGVMQNPRHLVRRRGQEARLRCSPMKGHSHVYWYRQLPEEGLKFMVYLQKENIIDESGMPKERFSAEFPKEGPSILRIQQVVRGDSAAYFCASSPAGTDLYGYTFGSGTRLTVV.

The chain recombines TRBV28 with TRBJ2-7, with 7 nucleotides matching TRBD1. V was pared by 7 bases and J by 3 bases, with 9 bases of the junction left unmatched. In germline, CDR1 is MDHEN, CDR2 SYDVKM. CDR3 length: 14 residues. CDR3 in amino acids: CASTLPGQNYEQYF. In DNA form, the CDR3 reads TGTGCCAGCACCCTCCCGGGACAGAACTACGAGCAGTACTTC.

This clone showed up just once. CDR3 region: CASRGEGLANTGELFF. CDR3 nucleotide sequence: TGTGCCAGCAGGGGGGAGGGTCTAGCGAACACCGGGGAGCTGTTTTTT. This rearrangement joins TRBV27 to TRBJ2-2, with 7 nucleotides matching TRBD2. This CDR3 comprises 16 residues. Germline V lookup: CDR1 MNHEY, CDR2 SMNVEV (reference sequence). V shed 6 bases, J shed 0 bases, and the junction held 7 bases outside the gene matches.

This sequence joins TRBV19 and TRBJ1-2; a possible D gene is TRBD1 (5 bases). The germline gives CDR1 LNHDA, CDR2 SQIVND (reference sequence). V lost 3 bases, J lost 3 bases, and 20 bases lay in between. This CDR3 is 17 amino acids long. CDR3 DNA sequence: TGTGCCAGTAGTATTGCCTTCTTCAGGGTAGTAGACTATGGCTACACCTTC. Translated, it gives CASSIAFFRVVDYGYTF.

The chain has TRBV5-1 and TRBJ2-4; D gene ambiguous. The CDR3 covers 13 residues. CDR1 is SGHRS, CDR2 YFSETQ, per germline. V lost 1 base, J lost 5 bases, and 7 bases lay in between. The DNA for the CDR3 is TGCGCCAGCAGCTTGACACCAGAAAACATTCAGTACTTC. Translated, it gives CASSLTPENIQYF. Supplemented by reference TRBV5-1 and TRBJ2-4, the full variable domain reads KAGVTQTPRYLIKTRGQQVTLSCSPISGHRSVSWYQQTPGQGLQFLFEYFSETQRNKGNFPGRFSGRQFSNSRSEMNVSTLELGDSALYLCASSLTPENIQYFGAGTRLSVL.

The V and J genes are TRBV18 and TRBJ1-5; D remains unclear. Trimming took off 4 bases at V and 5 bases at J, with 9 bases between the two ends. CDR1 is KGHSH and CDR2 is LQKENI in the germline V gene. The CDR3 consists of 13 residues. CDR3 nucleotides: TGTGCCAGCTCACTGAGGTCCGATCAGCCCCAGCATTTT. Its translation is CASSLRSDQPQHF.

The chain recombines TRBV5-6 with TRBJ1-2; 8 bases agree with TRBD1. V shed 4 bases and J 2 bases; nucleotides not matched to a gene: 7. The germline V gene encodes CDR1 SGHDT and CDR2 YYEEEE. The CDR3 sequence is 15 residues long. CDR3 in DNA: TGTGCCAGCAGCCTTATGACAGGGGTCAACTATGGCTACACCTTC. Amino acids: CASSLMTGVNYGYTF.

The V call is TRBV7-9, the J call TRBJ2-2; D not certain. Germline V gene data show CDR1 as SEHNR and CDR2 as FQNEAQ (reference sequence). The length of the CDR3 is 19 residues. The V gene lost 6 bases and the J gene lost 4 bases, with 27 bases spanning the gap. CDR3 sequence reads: CASSSTPLDLHRSTGELFF. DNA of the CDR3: TGTGCCAGCAGTTCTACCCCCCTGGACCTACATAGAAGCACCGGGGAGCTGTTTTTT.

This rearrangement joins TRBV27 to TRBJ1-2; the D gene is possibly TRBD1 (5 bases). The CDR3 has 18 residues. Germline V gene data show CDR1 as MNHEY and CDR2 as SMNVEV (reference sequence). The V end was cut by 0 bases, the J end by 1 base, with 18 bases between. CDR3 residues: CASSLSWGGVNLNYGYTF. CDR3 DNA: TGTGCCAGCAGTTTATCATGGGGGGGGGTCAACCTTAACTATGGCTACACCTTC.

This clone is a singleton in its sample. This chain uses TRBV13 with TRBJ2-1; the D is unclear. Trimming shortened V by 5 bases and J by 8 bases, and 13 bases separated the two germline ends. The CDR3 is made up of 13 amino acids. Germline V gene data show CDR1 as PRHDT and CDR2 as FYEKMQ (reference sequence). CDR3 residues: CASSRLRADEQFF. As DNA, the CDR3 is TGTGCCAGCAGCCGCCTCCGGGCAGATGAGCAGTTCTTC.

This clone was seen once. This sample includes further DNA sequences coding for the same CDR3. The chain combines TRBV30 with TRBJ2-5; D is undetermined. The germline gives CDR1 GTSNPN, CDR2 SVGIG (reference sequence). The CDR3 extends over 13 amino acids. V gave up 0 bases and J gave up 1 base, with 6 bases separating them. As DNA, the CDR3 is TGTGCCTGGAGTGTCCGGCTCCAAGAGACCCAGTACTTC. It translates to CAWSVRLQETQYF.

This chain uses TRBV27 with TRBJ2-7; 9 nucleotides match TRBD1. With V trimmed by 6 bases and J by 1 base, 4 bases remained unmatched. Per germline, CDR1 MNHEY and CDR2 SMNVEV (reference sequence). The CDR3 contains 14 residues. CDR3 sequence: CASRTGTGSYEQYF. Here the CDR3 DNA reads TGTGCCAGCAGGACCGGGACAGGGTCCTACGAGCAGTACTTC.

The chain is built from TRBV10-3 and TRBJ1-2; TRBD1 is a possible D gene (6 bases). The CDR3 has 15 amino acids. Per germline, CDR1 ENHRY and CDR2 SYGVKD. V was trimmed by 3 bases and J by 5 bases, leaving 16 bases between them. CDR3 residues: CAISDGQHLDYGYTF. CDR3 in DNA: TGTGCCATCAGTGATGGACAGCACCTTGATTATGGCTACACCTTC.

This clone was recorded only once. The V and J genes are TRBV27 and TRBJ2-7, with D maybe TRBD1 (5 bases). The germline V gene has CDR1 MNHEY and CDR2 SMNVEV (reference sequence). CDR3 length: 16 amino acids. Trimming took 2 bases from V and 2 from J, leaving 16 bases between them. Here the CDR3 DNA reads TGTGCCAGCAGTTTAAGTCCCCAGGGTTTCGCCTACGAGCAGTACTTC. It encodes CASSLSPQGFAYEQYF.

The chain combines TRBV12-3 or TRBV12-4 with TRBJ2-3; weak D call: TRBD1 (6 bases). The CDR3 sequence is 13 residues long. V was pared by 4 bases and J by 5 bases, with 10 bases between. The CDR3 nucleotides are TGTGCCAGCAGTTACAGGGAAGGAGATACGCAGTATTTT. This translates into CASSYREGDTQYF.

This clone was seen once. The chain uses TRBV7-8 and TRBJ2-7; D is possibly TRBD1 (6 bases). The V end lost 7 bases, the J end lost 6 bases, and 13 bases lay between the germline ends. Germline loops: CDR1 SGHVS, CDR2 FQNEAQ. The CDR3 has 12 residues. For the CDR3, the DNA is TGTGCCAGCACCGAACAGGGCTCCGAGCAGTACTTC. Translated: CASTEQGSEQYF.

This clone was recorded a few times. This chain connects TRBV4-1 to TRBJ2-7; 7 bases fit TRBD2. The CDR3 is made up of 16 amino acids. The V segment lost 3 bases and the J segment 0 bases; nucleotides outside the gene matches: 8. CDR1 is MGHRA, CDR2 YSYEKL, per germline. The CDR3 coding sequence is TGCGCCAGCAGCCAGTATTCTAGCGGAGGCTCCTACGAGCAGTACTTC. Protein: CASSQYSSGGSYEQYF.

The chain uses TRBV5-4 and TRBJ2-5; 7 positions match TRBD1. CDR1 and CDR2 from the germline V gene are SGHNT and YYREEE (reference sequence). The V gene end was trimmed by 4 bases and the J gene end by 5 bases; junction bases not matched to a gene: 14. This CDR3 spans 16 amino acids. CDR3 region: CASSRTGRGNAETQYF. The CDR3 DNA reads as TGTGCCAGCAGCCGTACGGGCAGGGGGAATGCGGAGACCCAGTACTTC.

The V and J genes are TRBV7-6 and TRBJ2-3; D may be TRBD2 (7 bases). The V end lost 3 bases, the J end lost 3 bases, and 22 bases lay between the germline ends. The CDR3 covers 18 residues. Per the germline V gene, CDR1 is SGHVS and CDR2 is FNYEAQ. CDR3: CASSLAGAPFLRTDTQYF. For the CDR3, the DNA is TGTGCCAGCAGCTTGGCGGGGGCACCATTTCTCCGGACAGATACGCAGTATTTT.

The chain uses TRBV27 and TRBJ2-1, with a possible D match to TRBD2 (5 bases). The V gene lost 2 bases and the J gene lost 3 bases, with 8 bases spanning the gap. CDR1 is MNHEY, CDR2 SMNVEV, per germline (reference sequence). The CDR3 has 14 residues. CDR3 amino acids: CASSLGSGYNEQFF. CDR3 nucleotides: TGTGCCAGCAGTTTAGGAAGCGGCTACAATGAGCAGTTCTTC.